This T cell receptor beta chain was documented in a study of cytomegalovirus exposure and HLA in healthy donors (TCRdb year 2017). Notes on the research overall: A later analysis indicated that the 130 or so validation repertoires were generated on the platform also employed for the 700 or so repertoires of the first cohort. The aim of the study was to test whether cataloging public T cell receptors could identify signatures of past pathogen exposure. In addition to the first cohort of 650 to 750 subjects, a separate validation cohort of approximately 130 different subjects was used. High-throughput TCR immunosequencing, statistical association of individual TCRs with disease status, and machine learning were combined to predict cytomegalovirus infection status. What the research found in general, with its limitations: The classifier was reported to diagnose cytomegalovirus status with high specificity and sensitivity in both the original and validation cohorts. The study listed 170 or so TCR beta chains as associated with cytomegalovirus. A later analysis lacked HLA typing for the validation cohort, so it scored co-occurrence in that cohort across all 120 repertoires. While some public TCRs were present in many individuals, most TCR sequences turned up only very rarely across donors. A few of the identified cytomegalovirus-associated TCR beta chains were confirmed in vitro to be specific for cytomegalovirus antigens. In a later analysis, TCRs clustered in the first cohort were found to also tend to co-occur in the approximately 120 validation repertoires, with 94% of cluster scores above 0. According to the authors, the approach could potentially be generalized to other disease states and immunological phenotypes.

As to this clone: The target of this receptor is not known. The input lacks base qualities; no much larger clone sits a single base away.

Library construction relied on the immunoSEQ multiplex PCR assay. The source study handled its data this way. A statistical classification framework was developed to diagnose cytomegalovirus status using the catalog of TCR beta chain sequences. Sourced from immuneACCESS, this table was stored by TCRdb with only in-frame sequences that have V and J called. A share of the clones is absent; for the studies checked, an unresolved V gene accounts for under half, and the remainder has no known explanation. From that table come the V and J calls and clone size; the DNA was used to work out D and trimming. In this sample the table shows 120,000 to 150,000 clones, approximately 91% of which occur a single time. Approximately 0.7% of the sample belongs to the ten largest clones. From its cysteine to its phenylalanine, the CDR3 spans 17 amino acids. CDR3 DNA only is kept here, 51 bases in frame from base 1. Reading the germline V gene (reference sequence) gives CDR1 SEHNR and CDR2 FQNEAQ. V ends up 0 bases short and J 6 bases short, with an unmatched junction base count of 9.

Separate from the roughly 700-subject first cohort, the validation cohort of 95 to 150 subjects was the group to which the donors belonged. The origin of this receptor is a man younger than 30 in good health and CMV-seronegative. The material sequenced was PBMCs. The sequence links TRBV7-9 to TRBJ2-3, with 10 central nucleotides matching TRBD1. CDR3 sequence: CASSLARTGGTQDTQYF. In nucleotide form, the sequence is TGTGCCAGCAGCTTAGCGAGGACAGGGGGAACACAGGATACGCAGTATTTT.